Sequencing of this T cell receptor (beta chain) was carried out in a study of T cell responses to AZD1222 COVID-19 vaccine. Worth noting for this clone: The antigen is not known.

V lost 2 bases to trimming and J lost 7 bases, with 11 bases between them. This CDR3 has 13 residues. CDR1 and CDR2 from the germline V gene are MDHEN and SYDVKM. Regarding the study as a whole: Elevations in Spike-specific TCR breadth and depth followed administration of two AZD1222 doses. CD4 TCRs covered the whole spike, strongest at regions 160-218 and 743-854.

The repertoire was sequenced with immunoSEQ multiplex PCR; TCRdb's copy has only in-frame clones and lacks some. The data contain more than 60,000 clones, roughly 85% of them singletons. The receptor was derived from an adult who received the AZD1222 COVID-19 vaccine. V is TRBV28 and J is TRBJ2-5; the D gene is possibly TRBD2 (5 bases). Here the sequenced sample was peripheral blood, taken 28 days after the second AZD1222 dose. CDR3 sequence (DNA): TGTGCCAGCAGTTTACTCCAACGGGGGACCCAGTACTTC. Amino acids: CASSLLQRGTQYF.